Shown below are 27 T cell receptor beta chains from a single sample sequenced in a study of blood T cell repertoires in COVID-19. Clones were read by immunoSEQ multiplex PCR, and TCRdb kept only the in-frame ones, dropping some. Of fewer than 250,000 clones in the sample, 88% were seen once. Input material: peripheral blood. The origin of the receptors is a woman aged 55-69 years with acute or convalescent COVID-19.

The V gene is TRBV30, the J gene TRBJ1-2, with D unresolved. This CDR3 spans 12 amino acids. Germline values: CDR1 GTSNPN, CDR2 SVGIG (reference sequence). CDR3 protein: CALAGRNYGYTF. Here the CDR3 DNA reads TGTGCTCTGGCGGGTCGAAACTATGGCTACACCTTC.

This clone was recorded a few times. The V call is TRBV5-1, the J call TRBJ2-1; D is perhaps TRBD1 (6 bases). Germline CDR1 and CDR2: SGHRS and YFSETQ. V was pared by 2 bases and J by 9 bases, with 9 bases between. The CDR3 extends over 12 amino acids. CDR3 in amino acids: CASSFSGVEQFF. In DNA, the CDR3 is TGCGCCAGCAGCTTCTCAGGGGTTGAGCAGTTCTTC.

This rearrangement joins TRBV7-9 to TRBJ1-4; possible D gene TRBD1, 5 bases. The germline V gene encodes CDR1 SEHNR and CDR2 FQNEAQ (reference sequence). This CDR3 is 13 amino acids long. Trimming removed 1 base at V and 16 bases at J, with 16 bases between. DNA of the CDR3: TGTGCCAGCAGCTTAGGCCCACAGGCCGTGAGGTTTTTT. The encoded protein is CASSLGPQAVRFF.

The chain uses TRBV7-9 and TRBJ1-1; the D gene is possibly TRBD1 (5 bases). V was clipped by 5 bases and J by 1 base, with 14 bases between them. The CDR3 loop spans 15 amino acids. The germline gives CDR1 SEHNR, CDR2 FQNEAQ (reference sequence). CDR3 coding DNA: TGTGCCAGCAGCCCCCGCTGGGACTGGAACACTGAAGCTTTCTTT. Translated, it gives CASSPRWDWNTEAFF.

The chain's CDR3 is CASKLTGPSETQYF. The CDR3 nucleotides read TGTGCCAGCAAGCTTACAGGGCCATCAGAGACCCAGTACTTC. The chain couples TRBV2 to TRBJ2-5; D perhaps matches TRBD1 (6 bases). Per the germline V gene, CDR1 is SNHLY and CDR2 is FYNNEI. Trimming left V 7 bases short and J 4 bases short, with 16 bases between. This CDR3 contains 14 residues.

This clone was recorded a few times. The chain links TRBV2 to TRBJ1-6; 11 nucleotides match TRBD1. The junction had 12 bases not matched to a gene; V was cut back by 6 bases and J by 8 bases. This CDR3 is built from 17 residues. Germline V CDR1 and CDR2: SNHLY, FYNNEI. The CDR3 DNA reads as TGTGCCAGCAGGAAGGGGACAGGGGGTTTCCTAGATTCACCCCTCCACTTT. Translation gives CASRKGTGGFLDSPLHF.

This chain links TRBV14 with TRBJ1-4; D gene unclear. Trimming removed 4 bases from V and 3 bases from J, with 9 bases in between. In germline, CDR1 is SGHDN, CDR2 FVKESK. The CDR3 spans 14 residues. Written as DNA, the CDR3 is TGTGCCAGCAGCCCCGGGATTTCTAATGAAAAACTGTTTTTT. Encoded protein: CASSPGISNEKLFF.

The V gene is TRBV18, the J gene TRBJ2-3; tentative D call: TRBD2 (5 bases). CDR3 size: 13 residues. Germline V CDR1 and CDR2: KGHSH, LQKENI. Trimming removed 4 bases at V and 5 bases at J, with 10 bases between. The CDR3 DNA sequence: TGTGCCAGCTCACGACTACGGGGAGATACGCAGTATTTT. Protein: CASSRLRGDTQYF.

V gene TRBV7-9 combines with J gene TRBJ2-1; TRBD1 matches at 8 bases. V shed 2 bases, J shed 4 bases, and the junction held 7 bases outside the gene matches. The CDR3 sequence is 16 residues long. CDR1 and CDR2 (germline): SEHNR, FQNEAQ (reference sequence). CDR3 residues: CASSLNWDRPYNEQFF. The CDR3 DNA reads as TGTGCCAGCAGCTTAAATTGGGACAGGCCGTACAATGAGCAGTTCTTC.

The rearrangement joins TRBV7-2 to TRBJ2-1, with 10 positions matching TRBD1. Germline trimming cut 5 bases from V and 2 bases from J; bases unmatched to any gene: 3. CDR3 length: 15 residues. Germline-derived CDR1 and CDR2 are SGHTA and FQGNSA. This CDR3 reads CASSTDRGAYNEQFF. DNA of the CDR3: TGTGCCAGCAGCACGGACAGGGGGGCCTACAATGAGCAGTTCTTC.

The rearrangement joins TRBV5-6 to TRBJ2-1, with 7 bases matching TRBD1. The CDR3 contains 15 residues. Germline V lookup: CDR1 SGHDT, CDR2 YYEEEE. The V and J ends lost 4 bases and 5 bases, in that order; junction bases with no gene match: 9. In DNA form, the CDR3 reads TGTGCCAGCAGCGGGGGACAGCTCGCTAACAATGAGCAGTTCTTC. It codes for CASSGGQLANNEQFF.

The chain employs TRBV14 and TRBJ1-1, with 10 positions matching TRBD1. Germline lookup yields CDR1 SGHDN and CDR2 FVKESK. The ends lost 2 bases at V and 4 bases at J; junction bases unmatched: 7. CDR3 length equals 16 residues. The CDR3, as DNA: TGTGCCAGCAGCCAATCCCCGGGACAGGGGAGCACTGAAGCTTTCTTT. Translated: CASSQSPGQGSTEAFF.

The table lists this clone with a few counts. The rearrangement uses TRBV4-1 and TRBJ1-3; D is ambiguous. Germline V gives CDR1 MGHRA, CDR2 YSYEKL. The CDR3 is 19 amino acids. Trimming shortened V by 0 bases and J by 0 bases, and 18 bases separated the two germline ends. Here the CDR3 reads CASSQEVLLSIPSGNTIYF. In nucleotides, the CDR3 is TGCGCCAGCAGCCAAGAAGTGCTCCTTTCTATTCCCTCTGGAAACACCATATATTTT.

This rearrangement joins TRBV5-6 to TRBJ2-2, with TRBD1 as a possible D gene (7 bases). The germline CDR1 and CDR2 sequences are SGHDT and YYEEEE. The CDR3 sequence is 17 residues long. The V end lost 1 base, the J end lost 8 bases, and 21 bases lay between the germline ends. As DNA, the CDR3 is TGTGCCAGCAGCTTGACCCCCGGGACTCAGGGGGTAGGGGAGCTGTTTTTT. It codes for CASSLTPGTQGVGELFF.

Only one count was recorded for this clone. The V gene is TRBV27, the J gene TRBJ2-4, with a tentative D call TRBD1 (5 bases). Germline V gene sequence: CDR1 MNHEY, CDR2 SMNVEV (reference sequence). There are 13 residues in the CDR3. The V end was cut by 6 bases, the J end by 0 bases, with 6 bases between. CDR3 loop: CASRGLAKNIQYF. CDR3 nucleotides: TGTGCCAGCAGGGGGCTAGCCAAAAACATTCAGTACTTC.

The rearrangement links TRBV5-6 to TRBJ1-2, with D uncertain. CDR1 SGHDT and CDR2 YYEEEE come from the germline V gene. V was shortened by 0 bases and J by 2 bases, with 11 bases between the two germline ends. The CDR3 extends over 15 amino acids. As DNA, the CDR3 is TGTGCCAGCAGCTTGGACCGAAATCGGAACTATGGCTACACCTTC. Protein product: CASSLDRNRNYGYTF.

This rearrangement joins TRBV6-6 to TRBJ2-7; 7 bases are a match to TRBD1. There are 14 residues in the CDR3. Germline V lookup: CDR1 MNHNY, CDR2 SVGAGI (reference sequence). V dropped 7 bases and J dropped 2; count of bases not matched to a gene: 8. CDR3 nucleotide sequence: TGTGCCAGCAATAGGGACAGCATGGCCTACGAGCAGTACTTC. Protein product: CASNRDSMAYEQYF.

The chain is built from TRBV6-5 and TRBJ1-3; D possibly corresponds to TRBD1 (6 bases). This CDR3 is 14 amino acids long. Trimming left V 5 bases short and J 0 bases short, with 8 bases between. From germline, CDR1 is MNHEY and CDR2 SVGAGI. The CDR3 here is CASSKQGSGNTIYF. CDR3 DNA sequence: TGTGCCAGCAGTAAACAGGGCTCTGGAAACACCATATATTTT.

This sequence joins TRBV30 and TRBJ2-7; 8 nucleotides align to TRBD2. The CDR3 is 16 residues long. Losses at the gene ends were 0 bases for V and 4 bases for J; bases not matched to a gene: 11. Germline V lookup: CDR1 GTSNPN, CDR2 SVGIG (reference sequence). CDR3 nucleotide sequence: TGTGCCTGGAGTGTACCTCGGACCCGGGGGGGGTACGAGCAGTACTTC. Its protein is CAWSVPRTRGGYEQYF. Using reference TRBV30 and TRBJ2-7 for the parts outside the CDR3, the full variable domain is SQTIHQWPATLVQPVGSPLSLECTVEGTSNPNLYWYRQAAGRGLQLLFYSVGIGQISSEVPQNLSASRPQDRQFILSSKKLLLSDSGFYLCAWSVPRTRGGYEQYFGPGTRLTVT.

V and J are TRBV28 and TRBJ2-3; 10 nucleotides agree with TRBD1. In germline, CDR1 is MDHEN, CDR2 SYDVKM. V trimming: 3 bases; J trimming: 4 bases; junction bases outside the gene matches: 4. The CDR3 loop spans 15 amino acids. The CDR3 nucleotides read TGTGCCAGCAGTTTCCGGGACAGGGGAGCAGATACGCAGTATTTT. This sequence encodes CASSFRDRGADTQYF.

This clone has a single count. The chain recombines TRBV2 with TRBJ2-4; no firm D call. This CDR3 region has 14 residues. The germline gives CDR1 SNHLY, CDR2 FYNNEI. V was shortened by 8 bases and J by 2 bases, with 13 bases between the two germline ends. In nucleotides, the CDR3 is TGTGCCAGCCGGGTGGGTACCACCAAAAACATTCAGTACTTC. It encodes CASRVGTTKNIQYF.

The rearrangement joins TRBV28 to TRBJ2-3, with D maybe TRBD2 (6 bases). The CDR3 extends over 15 amino acids. The germline gives CDR1 MDHEN, CDR2 SYDVKM. V was trimmed by 4 bases and J by 2 bases, leaving 13 bases between them. The DNA of the CDR3 is TGTGCCAGCAGTTCCGGGACTTCACTCACAGATACGCAGTATTTT. Its protein is CASSSGTSLTDTQYF. The complete variable domain, with remaining parts taken from reference TRBV28 and TRBJ2-3, reads DVKVTQSSRYLVKRTGEKVFLECVQDMDHENMFWYRQDPGLGLRLIYFSYDVKMKEKGDIPEGYSVSREKKERFSLILESASTNQTSMYLCASSSGTSLTDTQYFGPGTRLTVL.

This clone was seen a handful of times. The chain recombines TRBV25-1 with TRBJ1-2; 7 bases fit TRBD1. CDR1 is MGHDK and CDR2 is SYGVNS in the germline V gene. The CDR3 has 15 residues. Trimming at V came to 6 bases and at J to 6 bases, leaving 13 bases not matched to a gene. In nucleotides, the CDR3 is TGTGCCAGCAGGAAAACAGGGGCCTCTCCGAATGGCTACACCTTC. It codes for CASRKTGASPNGYTF.

The rearrangement uses TRBV6-2 or TRBV6-3 and TRBJ2-2, with TRBD2 identical over 10 bases. The CDR3 length is 17 residues. Germline V lookup: CDR1 MNHEY, CDR2 SVGEGT. The junction had 6 bases not matched to a gene; V was cut back by 2 bases and J by 3 bases. CDR3 DNA sequence: TGTGCCAGCAGTTACGACCCCGGGACTAGCGACACCGGGGAGCTGTTTTTT. Translating it yields CASSYDPGTSDTGELFF.

The chain employs TRBV5-6 and TRBJ2-6; TRBD1 aligns across 8 bases. J gave up 0 bases and V 4 bases, and 9 bases lay outside the gene matches. Germline V gives CDR1 SGHDT, CDR2 YYEEEE. There are 18 residues in the CDR3. The CDR3 here is CASSGRQGRYSGANVLTF. The CDR3 nucleotides read TGTGCCAGCAGCGGAAGACAGGGGCGCTACTCTGGGGCCAACGTCCTGACTTTC. Full variable domain (remainder filled in from reference TRBV5-6 and TRBJ2-6): DAGVTQSPTHLIKTRGQQVTLRCSPKSGHDTVSWYQQALGQGPQFIFQYYEEEERQRGNFPDRFSGHQFPNYSSELNVNALLLGDSALYLCASSGRQGRYSGANVLTFGAGSRLTVL.

This rearrangement joins TRBV14 to TRBJ2-7, with D possibly TRBD1 on 5 matching bases. V lost 0 bases, J lost 7 bases, and 16 bases lay in between. This CDR3 region has 15 residues. Germline V lookup: CDR1 SGHDN, CDR2 FVKESK. DNA of the CDR3: TGTGCCAGCAGCCAAGATTTAGCAGGGCCGAGGGAGCAGTACTTC. Protein: CASSQDLAGPREQYF.

The rearrangement uses TRBV5-8 and TRBJ2-3, with 10 bases lining up with TRBD2. Unmatched junction bases numbered 10, after V lost 6 bases and J lost 6 bases. CDR3 length equals 15 residues. Germline V gene sequence: CDR1 SGHTS, CDR2 YDEGEE. The CDR3 region has the DNA TGTGCCAGCAACGTGTATGGAGCGGGAGGGGATACGCAGTATTTT. It yields the protein CASNVYGAGGDTQYF.